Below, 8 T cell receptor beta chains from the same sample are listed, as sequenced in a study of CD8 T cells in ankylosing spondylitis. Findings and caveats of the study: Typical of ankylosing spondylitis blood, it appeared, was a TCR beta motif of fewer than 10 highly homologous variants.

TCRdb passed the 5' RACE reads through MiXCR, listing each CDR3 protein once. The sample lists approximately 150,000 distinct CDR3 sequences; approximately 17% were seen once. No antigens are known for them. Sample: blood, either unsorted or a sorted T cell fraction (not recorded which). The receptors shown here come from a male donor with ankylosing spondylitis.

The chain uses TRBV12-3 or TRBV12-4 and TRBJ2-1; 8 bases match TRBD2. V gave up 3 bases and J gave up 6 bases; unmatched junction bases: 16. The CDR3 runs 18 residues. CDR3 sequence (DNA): TGTGCCAGCAGTTTCGGTCTAGCGGGTTTCTCCCCGGGCAATGAGCAGTTCTTC. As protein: CASSFGLAGFSPGNEQFF.

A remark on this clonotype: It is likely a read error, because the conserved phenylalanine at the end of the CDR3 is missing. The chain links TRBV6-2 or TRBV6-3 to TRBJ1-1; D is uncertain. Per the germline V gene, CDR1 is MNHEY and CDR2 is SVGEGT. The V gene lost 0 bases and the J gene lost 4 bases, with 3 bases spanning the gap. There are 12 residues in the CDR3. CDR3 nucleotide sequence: TGTGCCAGCAGTTACTCGGTCACTGAAGCTTTCTCT. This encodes CASSYSVTEAFS.

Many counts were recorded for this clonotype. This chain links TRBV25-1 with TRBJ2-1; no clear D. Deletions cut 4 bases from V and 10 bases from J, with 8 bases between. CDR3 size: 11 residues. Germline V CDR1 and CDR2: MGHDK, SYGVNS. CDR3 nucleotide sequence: TGTGCCAGCAGTGGGGTCGGGGAGCAGTTCTTC. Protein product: CASSGVGEQFF. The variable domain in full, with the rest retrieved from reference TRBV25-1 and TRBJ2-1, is EADIYQTPRYLVIGTGKKITLECSQTMGHDKMYWYQQDPGMELHLIHYSYGVNSTEKGDLSSESTVSRIRTEHFPLTLESARPSHTSQYLCASSGVGEQFFGPGTRLTVL.

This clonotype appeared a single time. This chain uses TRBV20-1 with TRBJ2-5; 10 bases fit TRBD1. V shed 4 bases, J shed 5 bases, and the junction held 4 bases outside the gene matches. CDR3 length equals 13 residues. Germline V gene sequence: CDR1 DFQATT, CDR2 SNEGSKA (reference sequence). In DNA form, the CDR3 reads TGCAGTGCTACGACAGGGGGCGTGGAGACCCAGTACTTC. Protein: CSATTGGVETQYF.

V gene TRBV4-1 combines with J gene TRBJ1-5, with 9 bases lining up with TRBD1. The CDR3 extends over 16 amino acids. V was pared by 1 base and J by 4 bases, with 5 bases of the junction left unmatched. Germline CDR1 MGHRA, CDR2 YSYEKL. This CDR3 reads CASSQGGTGLNQPQHF. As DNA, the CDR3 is TGCGCCAGCAGCCAAGGGGGGACAGGGTTGAATCAGCCCCAGCATTTT.

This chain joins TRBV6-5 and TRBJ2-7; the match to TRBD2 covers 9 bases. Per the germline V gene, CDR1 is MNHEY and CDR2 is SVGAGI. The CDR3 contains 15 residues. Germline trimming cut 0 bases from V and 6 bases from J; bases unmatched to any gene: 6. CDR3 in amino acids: CASSYSSGLALEQYF. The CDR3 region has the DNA TGTGCCAGCAGTTACTCTTCGGGACTAGCACTCGAGCAGTACTTC.

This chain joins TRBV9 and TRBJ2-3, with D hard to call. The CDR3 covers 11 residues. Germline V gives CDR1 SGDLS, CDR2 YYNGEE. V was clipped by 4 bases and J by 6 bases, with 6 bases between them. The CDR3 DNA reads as TGTGCCAGCAGCCTATTGGATACGCAGTATTTT. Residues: CASSLLDTQYF.

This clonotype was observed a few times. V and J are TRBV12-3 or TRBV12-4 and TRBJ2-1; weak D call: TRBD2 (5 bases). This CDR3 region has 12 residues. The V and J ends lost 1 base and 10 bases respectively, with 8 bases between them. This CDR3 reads CASSLGEREQFF. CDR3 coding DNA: TGTGCCAGCAGTTTAGGGGAGCGGGAGCAGTTCTTC.